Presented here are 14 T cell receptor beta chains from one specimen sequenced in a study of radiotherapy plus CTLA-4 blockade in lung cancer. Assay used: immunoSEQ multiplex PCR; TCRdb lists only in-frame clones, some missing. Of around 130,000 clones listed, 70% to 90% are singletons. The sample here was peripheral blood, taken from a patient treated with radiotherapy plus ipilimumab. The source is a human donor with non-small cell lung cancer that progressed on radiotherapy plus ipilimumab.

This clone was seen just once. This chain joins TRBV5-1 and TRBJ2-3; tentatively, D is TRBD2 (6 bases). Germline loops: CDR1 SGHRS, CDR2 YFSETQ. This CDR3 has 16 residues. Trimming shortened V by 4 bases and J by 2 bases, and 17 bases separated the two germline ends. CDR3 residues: CASSPPTGEVTDTQYF. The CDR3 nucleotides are TGCGCCAGCAGCCCACCAACGGGGGAAGTCACAGATACGCAGTATTTT.

CDR3 sequence reads: CAWTKGGKQETQYF. The DNA for the CDR3 is TGTGCCTGGACAAAGGGGGGCAAACAAGAGACCCAGTACTTC. The rearrangement uses TRBV30 and TRBJ2-5, with D perhaps matching TRBD1 or TRBD2 (6 bases each). The V end was cut by 4 bases, the J end by 2 bases, with 14 bases between. The CDR3 runs to 14 residues. Germline loops: CDR1 GTSNPN, CDR2 SVGIG (reference sequence). Complete variable domain (other parts from reference TRBV30 and TRBJ2-5): SQTIHQWPATLVQPVGSPLSLECTVEGTSNPNLYWYRQAAGRGLQLLFYSVGIGQISSEVPQNLSASRPQDRQFILSSKKLLLSDSGFYLCAWTKGGKQETQYFGPGTRLLVL.

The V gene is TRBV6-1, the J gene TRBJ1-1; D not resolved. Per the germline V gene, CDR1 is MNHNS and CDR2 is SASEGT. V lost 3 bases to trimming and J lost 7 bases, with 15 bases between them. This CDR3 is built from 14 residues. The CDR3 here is CASSESVIVSEAFF. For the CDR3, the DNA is TGTGCCAGCAGTGAGTCCGTTATAGTGAGTGAAGCTTTCTTT.

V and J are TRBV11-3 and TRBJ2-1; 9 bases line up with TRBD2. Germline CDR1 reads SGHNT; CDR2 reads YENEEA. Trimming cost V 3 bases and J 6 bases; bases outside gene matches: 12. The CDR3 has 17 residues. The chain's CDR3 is CASSLDIGTSYSNEQFF. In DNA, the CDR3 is TGTGCCAGCAGCTTGGATATCGGGACTAGCTACAGCAATGAGCAGTTCTTC.

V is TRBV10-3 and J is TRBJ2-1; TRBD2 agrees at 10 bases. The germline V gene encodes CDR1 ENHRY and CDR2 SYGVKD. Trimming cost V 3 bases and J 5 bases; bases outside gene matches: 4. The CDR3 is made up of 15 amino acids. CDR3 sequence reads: CAISELAGSDNEQFF. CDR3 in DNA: TGTGCCATCAGTGAACTAGCGGGATCGGACAATGAGCAGTTCTTC.

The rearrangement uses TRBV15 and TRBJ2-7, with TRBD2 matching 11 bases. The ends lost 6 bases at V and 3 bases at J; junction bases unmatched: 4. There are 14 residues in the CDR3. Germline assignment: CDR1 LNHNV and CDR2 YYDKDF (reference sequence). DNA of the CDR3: TGTGCCACCAGTTTCGGGACTAGCGGCTACGAGCAGTACTTC. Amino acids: CATSFGTSGYEQYF.

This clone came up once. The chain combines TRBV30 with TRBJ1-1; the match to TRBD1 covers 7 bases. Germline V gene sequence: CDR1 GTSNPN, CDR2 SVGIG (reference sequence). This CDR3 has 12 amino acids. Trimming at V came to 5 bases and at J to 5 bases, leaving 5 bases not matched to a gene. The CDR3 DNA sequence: TGTGCCTGGCGGGACAGTAGGACTGAAGCTTTCTTT. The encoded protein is CAWRDSRTEAFF.

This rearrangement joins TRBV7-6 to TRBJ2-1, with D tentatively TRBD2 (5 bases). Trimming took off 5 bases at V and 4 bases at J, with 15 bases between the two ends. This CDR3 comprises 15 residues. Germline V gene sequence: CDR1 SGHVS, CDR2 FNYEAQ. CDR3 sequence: CASSREASFYNEQFF. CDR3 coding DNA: TGTGCCAGCAGCCGGGAAGCGAGCTTTTACAATGAGCAGTTCTTC.

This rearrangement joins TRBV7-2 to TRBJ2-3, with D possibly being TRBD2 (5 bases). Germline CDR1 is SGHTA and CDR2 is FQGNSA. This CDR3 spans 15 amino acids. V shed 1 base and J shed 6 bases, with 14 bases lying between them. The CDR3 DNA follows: TGTGCCAGCAGCTTAGGAGGGAGCAGCTGGGATACGCAGTATTTT. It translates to CASSLGGSSWDTQYF.

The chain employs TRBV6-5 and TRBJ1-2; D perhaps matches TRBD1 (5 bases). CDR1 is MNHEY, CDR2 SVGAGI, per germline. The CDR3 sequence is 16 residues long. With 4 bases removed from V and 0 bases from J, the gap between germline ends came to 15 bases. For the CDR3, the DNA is TGTGCCAGCAGTTCCACCGGGGACTCTTCTAACTATGGCTACACCTTC. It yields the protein CASSSTGDSSNYGYTF.

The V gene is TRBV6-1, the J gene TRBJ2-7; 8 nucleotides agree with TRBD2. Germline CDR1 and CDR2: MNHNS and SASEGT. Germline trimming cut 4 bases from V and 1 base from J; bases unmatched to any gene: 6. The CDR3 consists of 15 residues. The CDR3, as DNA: TGTGCCAGCAGTGTAACGAGCGGGAGTTCCTACGAGCAGTACTTC. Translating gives CASSVTSGSSYEQYF.

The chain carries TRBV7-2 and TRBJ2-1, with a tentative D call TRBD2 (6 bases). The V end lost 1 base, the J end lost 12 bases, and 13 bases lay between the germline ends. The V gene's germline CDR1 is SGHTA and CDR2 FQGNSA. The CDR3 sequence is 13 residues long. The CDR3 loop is CASSLVRDGGQFF. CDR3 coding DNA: TGTGCCAGCAGCTTAGTACGGGACGGGGGGCAGTTCTTC.

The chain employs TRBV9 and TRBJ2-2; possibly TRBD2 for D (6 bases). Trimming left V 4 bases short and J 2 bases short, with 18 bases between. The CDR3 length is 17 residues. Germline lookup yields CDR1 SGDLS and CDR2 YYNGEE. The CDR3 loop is CASSSRGSGANTGELFF. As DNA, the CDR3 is TGTGCCAGCAGCTCTCGTGGTAGCGGAGCAAACACCGGGGAGCTGTTTTTT.

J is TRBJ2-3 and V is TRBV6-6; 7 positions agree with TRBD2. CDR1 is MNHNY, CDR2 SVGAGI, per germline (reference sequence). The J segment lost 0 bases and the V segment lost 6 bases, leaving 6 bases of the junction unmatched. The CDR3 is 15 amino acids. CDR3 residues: CASSLSGASTDTQYF. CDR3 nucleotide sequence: TGTGCCAGCAGCCTAAGCGGGGCTAGCACAGATACGCAGTATTTT.